The 16 T cell receptor beta chains in this list originate from one sample, sequenced in a study of cytomegalovirus exposure and HLA in healthy donors. PCR involved 60 Vbeta and 13 Jbeta primers. Sequencing was performed with immunoSEQ multiplex PCR; in TCRdb, only in-frame clones are kept and a portion is missing. The repertoire includes some 120,000 clones, 74% of them detected once, and approximately 6% sits in the top ten. Sequencing was carried out using PBMCs. Receptors were obtained from a woman in her forties or fifties in good health and CMV-seropositive.

This rearrangement joins TRBV7-7 to TRBJ2-7; a weak D match, TRBD1 (6 bases). The germline V and J ends were trimmed by 5 bases and 3 bases, with 20 bases remaining between them. Germline lookup yields CDR1 SSHAT and CDR2 FNYEAQ (reference sequence). The CDR3 length is 16 residues. The CDR3, as DNA: TGTGCCAGCAGCATAAGAGTCCGGGACAAAGACTACGAGCAGTACTTC. Its protein is CASSIRVRDKDYEQYF.

This clone was seen a few times. The CDR3 DNA sequence: TGTGCCATCAGACAGGGCATTGGGACCATATATTTT. Translating gives CAIRQGIGTIYF. V gene TRBV10-3 combines with J gene TRBJ1-3; D may be TRBD1 (6 bases). The V end lost 6 bases, the J end lost 10 bases, and 13 bases lay between the germline ends. From germline, CDR1 is ENHRY and CDR2 SYGVKD. The CDR3 runs to 12 residues.

The V and J genes are TRBV7-8 and TRBJ2-2, with a weak D call TRBD1 (7 bases). This CDR3 has 15 amino acids. V lost 1 base and J 5 bases, leaving 11 bases between the germline ends. CDR1 and CDR2 from the germline V gene are SGHVS and FQNEAQ. This chain's CDR3 is CASSLGPGGTGELFF. DNA for the CDR3: TGTGCCAGCAGCTTAGGCCCAGGGGGGACCGGGGAGCTGTTTTTT.

This CDR3 reads CASSLGGTVYGYTF. The CDR3 DNA reads TGTGCCAGCAGCTTAGGGGGGACAGTCTATGGCTACACCTTC. The chain couples TRBV7-9 to TRBJ1-2; TRBD1 aligns across 7 bases. V dropped 1 base and J dropped 4; count of bases not matched to a gene: 3. The CDR3 length is 14 residues. CDR1 and CDR2 from the germline V gene are SEHNR and FQNEAQ (reference sequence).

The chain recombines TRBV29-1 with TRBJ2-5; perhaps TRBD2 as D (6 bases). The ends were cut back, 0 bases at V and 7 bases at J, with 12 bases in the middle. CDR1 SQVTM and CDR2 ANQGSEA come from the germline V gene. This CDR3 spans 13 amino acids. CDR3 sequence reads: CSVEEGGDRTQYF. The DNA for the CDR3 is TGCAGCGTTGAAGAGGGGGGAGATCGGACCCAGTACTTC.

This chain joins TRBV11-2 and TRBJ1-6; 8 bases agree with TRBD1. This CDR3 region has 15 residues. Per the germline V gene, CDR1 is SGHAT and CDR2 is FQNNGV. V lost 7 bases, J lost 5 bases, and 7 bases stayed unmatched. This chain's CDR3 is CASTTGGQDNSPLHF. CDR3 DNA sequence: TGTGCCAGCACCACAGGGGGGCAGGATAATTCACCCCTCCACTTT.

The rearrangement joins TRBV11-3 to TRBJ1-1, with 7 bases identical to TRBD1. The CDR3 contains 15 residues. V was pared by 5 bases and J by 3 bases, with 9 bases of the junction left unmatched. Germline V gene data show CDR1 as SGHNT and CDR2 as YENEEA. The CDR3 protein is CASSPRQGGDTEAFF. For the CDR3, the DNA is TGTGCCAGCAGCCCAAGACAGGGTGGGGACACTGAAGCTTTCTTT. The whole variable domain, filled in from reference TRBV11-3 and TRBJ1-1, reads EAGVVQSPRYKIIEKKQPVAFWCNPISGHNTLYWYLQNLGQGPELLIRYENEEAVDDSQLPKDRFSAERLKGVDSTLKIQPAELGDSAVYLCASSPRQGGDTEAFFGQGTRLTVV.

J is TRBJ1-5 and V is TRBV2; possible D gene TRBD1, 5 bases. Germline lookup yields CDR1 SNHLY and CDR2 FYNNEI. Between the trimmed V and J ends, which lost 2 bases and 2 bases, there was a span of 13 bases. There are 16 residues in the CDR3. CDR3 nucleotides: TGTGCCAGCAGTGAAAGGGGCAGTCGGGGCAATCAGCCCCAGCATTTT. This gives the protein CASSERGSRGNQPQHF.

The rearrangement links TRBV29-1 to TRBJ2-5, with TRBD2 matching over 8 bases. V gave up 4 bases and J gave up 4 bases; unmatched junction bases: 2. The CDR3 loop spans 12 amino acids. Looked up from germline, CDR1 is SQVTM and CDR2 is ANQGSEA. For the CDR3, the DNA is TGCAGCGTTGGGACTAGCCGAGAGACCCAGTACTTC. Protein: CSVGTSRETQYF.

The chain joins TRBV30 to TRBJ2-1; D might be TRBD2 (6 bases). The CDR3 extends over 14 amino acids. Germline-derived CDR1 and CDR2 are GTSNPN and SVGIG (reference sequence). V lost 3 bases, J lost 7 bases, and 16 bases lay in between. CDR3 sequence (DNA): TGTGCCTGGAGGGGGGGTCCGTGGGGGAATGAGCAGTTCTTC. This gives the protein CAWRGGPWGNEQFF.

The V gene is TRBV19, the J gene TRBJ1-5; D is uncertain. CDR3 size: 12 residues. CDR1 LNHDA and CDR2 SQIVND come from the germline V gene (reference sequence). With 6 bases removed from V and 4 bases from J, the gap between germline ends came to 7 bases. CDR3 in amino acids: CASSPRNQPQHF. CDR3 coding DNA: TGTGCCAGTAGCCCACGGAATCAGCCCCAGCATTTT.

The chain links TRBV5-1 to TRBJ2-5; 8 nucleotides agree with TRBD2. This CDR3 is 15 amino acids long. Looked up from germline, CDR1 is SGHRS and CDR2 is YFSETQ. The ends lost 4 bases at V and 5 bases at J; junction bases unmatched: 10. For the CDR3, the DNA is TGCGCCAGCAGCCCCACAGCGGCTAGCGGGGAGACCCAGTACTTC. Protein sequence: CASSPTAASGETQYF.

The V and J genes are TRBV2 and TRBJ2-7; 9 bases agree with TRBD1. Trimming removed 10 bases from V and 3 bases from J; junction bases left unmatched: 7. Germline CDR1 SNHLY, CDR2 FYNNEI. This CDR3 region has 13 residues. The CDR3 region is CATRTGVGYEQYF. The CDR3 DNA is TGTGCCACCAGGACAGGGGTGGGCTACGAGCAGTACTTC.

The sample holds one count of this clone. This rearrangement joins TRBV7-2 to TRBJ1-5; no definite D call. V was clipped by 3 bases and J by 0 bases, with 6 bases between them. The CDR3 runs 14 residues. CDR1 SGHTA and CDR2 FQGNSA come from the germline V gene. The CDR3: CASSFRYSNQPQHF. The CDR3 DNA reads TGTGCCAGCAGCTTCAGGTATAGCAATCAGCCCCAGCATTTT.

The gene calls are TRBV21-1 and TRBJ2-7; the table calls TRBD2, which could not be checked here. TRBV21-1 corresponds to a pseudogene. The CDR3 covers 13 residues. The CDR3 DNA reads as TGTGCCAGCGTCGGGGGGGGGTTGCACGAGCAGTACTTC. Amino acid sequence: CASVGGGLHEQYF.

CDR3 in DNA: TGCGCCAGCAGTGAGTCGAGCGCAGGGCGGCGGAATTCACCCCTCCACTTT. Translating gives CASSESSAGRRNSPLHF. The V call is TRBV10-2, the J call TRBJ1-6; TRBD1 is a possible D gene (5 bases). The CDR3 is 17 residues long. CDR1 is WSHSY and CDR2 is SAAADI in the germline V gene. V lost 0 bases to trimming and J lost 7 bases, with 16 bases between them.